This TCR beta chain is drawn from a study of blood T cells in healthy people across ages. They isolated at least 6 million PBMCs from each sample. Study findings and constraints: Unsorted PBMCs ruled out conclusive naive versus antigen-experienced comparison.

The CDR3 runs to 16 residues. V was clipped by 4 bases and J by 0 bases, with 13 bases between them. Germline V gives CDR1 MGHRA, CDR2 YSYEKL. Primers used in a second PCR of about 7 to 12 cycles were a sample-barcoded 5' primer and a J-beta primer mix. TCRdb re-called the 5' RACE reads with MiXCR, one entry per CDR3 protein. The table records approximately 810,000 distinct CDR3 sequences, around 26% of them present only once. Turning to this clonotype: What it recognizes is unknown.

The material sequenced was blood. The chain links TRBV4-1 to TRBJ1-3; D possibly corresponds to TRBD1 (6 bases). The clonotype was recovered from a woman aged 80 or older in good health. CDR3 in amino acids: CASSPRTVISGNTIYF. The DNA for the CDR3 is TGCGCCAGCAGCCCCCGGACAGTCATCTCTGGAAACACCATATATTTT.